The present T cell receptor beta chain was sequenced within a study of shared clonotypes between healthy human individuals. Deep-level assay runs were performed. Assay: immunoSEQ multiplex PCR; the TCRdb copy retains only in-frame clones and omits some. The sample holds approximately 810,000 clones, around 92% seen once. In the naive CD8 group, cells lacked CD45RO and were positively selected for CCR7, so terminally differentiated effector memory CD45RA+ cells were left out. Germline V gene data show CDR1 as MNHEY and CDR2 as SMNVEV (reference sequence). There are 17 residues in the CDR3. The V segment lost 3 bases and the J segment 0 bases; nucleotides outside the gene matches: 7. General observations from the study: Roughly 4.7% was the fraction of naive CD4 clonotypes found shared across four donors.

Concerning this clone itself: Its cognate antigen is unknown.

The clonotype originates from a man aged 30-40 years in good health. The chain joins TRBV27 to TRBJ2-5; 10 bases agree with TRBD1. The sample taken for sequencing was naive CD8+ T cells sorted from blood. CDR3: CASSLTGGFGDQETQYF. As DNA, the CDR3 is TGTGCCAGCAGTTTGACAGGGGGCTTTGGTGACCAAGAGACCCAGTACTTC.